The 4 T cell receptor beta chains below come from one sample, sequenced in a study of blood T cell repertoires in COVID-19. Clones were read by immunoSEQ multiplex PCR, and TCRdb kept only the in-frame ones, dropping some. This table has 200,000 to 250,000 clones, 80% to 90% appearing once. The source material was PBMCs or T cells enriched from blood (not recorded which). The source of these receptors is a woman aged 18 to 35 in a cohort exposed to, infected with or recovered from COVID-19 (not recorded which).

The V and J genes are TRBV12-3 or TRBV12-4 and TRBJ2-3; D unclear. There are 12 residues in the CDR3. Trimming cost V 5 bases and J 6 bases, with 9 bases left between them. This CDR3 reads CASSTDIDTQYF. The CDR3 coding sequence is TGTGCCAGCAGTACAGATATCGATACGCAGTATTTT.

The V gene is TRBV18, the J gene TRBJ2-1; possible D gene TRBD1, 6 bases. V lost 3 bases and J 6 bases, leaving 12 bases between the germline ends. The CDR3 has 14 residues. The germline CDR1 and CDR2 sequences are KGHSH and LQKENI. This CDR3 is CASSPIQGSNEQFF. DNA for the CDR3: TGTGCCAGCTCACCCATTCAGGGGAGCAATGAGCAGTTCTTC.

This rearrangement joins TRBV5-6 to TRBJ1-5; tentatively, D is TRBD1 (5 bases). V was clipped by 3 bases and J by 3 bases, with 13 bases between them. The V gene's germline CDR1 is SGHDT and CDR2 YYEEEE. The CDR3 consists of 15 residues. CDR3: CASSSRGGLNQPQHF. Written as DNA, the CDR3 is TGTGCCAGCAGCTCTCGCGGGGGACTCAATCAGCCCCAGCATTTT.

The rearrangement uses TRBV27 and TRBJ1-6, with no clear D. Trimming took 3 bases from V and 6 from J, leaving 9 bases between them. The CDR3 spans 14 residues. CDR1 is MNHEY, CDR2 SMNVEV, per germline (reference sequence). CDR3 coding DNA: TGTGCCAGCAGTTTTGGGCTGCTTAATTCACCCCTCCACTTT. This translates into CASSFGLLNSPLHF.